This TCR beta chain emerged from a study of control samples from healthy donors and cancer patients. Generated by immunoSEQ multiplex PCR, the TCRdb table keeps only in-frame clones and is missing some. The data show roughly 50,000 clones, approximately 92% seen once. This clone has just a few counts. Trimming took 3 bases from V and 3 from J, leaving 10 bases between them. Germline CDR1 and CDR2: SGHRS and YFSETQ. The CDR3 extends over 13 amino acids. The receptor comes from a man under 40 with colorectal cancer. Sample: PBMCs. The V call is TRBV5-1, the J call TRBJ2-7, with D possibly called TRBD1 or TRBD2 (5 bases each). CDR3 sequence (DNA): TGCGCCAGCAGCTATCGGGACGGCTACGAGCAGTACTTC. It yields the protein CASSYRDGYEQYF.